The clone carrying this TCR beta chain was recorded at least ten times. What it recognizes is unknown. These data are taken from a study of blood T cells in healthy people across ages. Study-wide results and caveats: Unsorted PBMCs prevented conclusive naive versus antigen-experienced comparison.

Germline V lookup: CDR1 MNHEY, CDR2 SMNVEV (reference sequence). The ends were cut back, 6 bases at V and 10 bases at J, with 19 bases in the middle. This CDR3 is 15 amino acids long. Primers used in a second PCR of about 7 to 12 cycles were a sample-barcoded 5' primer and a J-beta primer mix. Every single cDNA molecule received a tag from a template-switch adaptor with 12 random nucleotides. A single record per CDR3 protein comes from TCRdb applying MiXCR to the 5' RACE reads. This sample has about 570,000 distinct CDR3 sequences, with 25% to 30% found just once. Each sample provided at least 6 micrograms of extracted total RNA.

This receptor was identified in a woman aged 70-85 years in good health. Sequencing was performed on blood. This rearrangement joins TRBV27 to TRBJ1-6, with D possibly TRBD1 on 5 matching bases. The CDR3 protein is CASSAAMRGRSPLHF. CDR3 bases: TGTGCCAGCAGCGCTGCGATGAGGGGCCGATCACCCCTCCACTTT.